This T cell receptor beta chain was obtained from a study of cytomegalovirus exposure and HLA in healthy donors. Study overall: When 398 donors were genotyped, about 81% of them were found to fall in the Caucasian-associated ancestry cluster.

Overall study results and limits: The authors assumed roughly uniform sequencing depth across donors for presence/absence analyses. Across HLA loci, a later analysis found differing TCR association rates, with DRB1 most and HLA-C fewest.

Regarding this clone: What it binds is unknown.

Both 60 Vbeta primers and 13 Jbeta primers went into the PCR. Using immunoSEQ multiplex PCR, the repertoire was profiled, and TCRdb retains in-frame clones only, with some absent. The top ten clones hold roughly 2.4% of a sample with roughly 280,000 clones, roughly 70% of them seen once. This CDR3 comprises 13 residues. Germline V gene lookup returns CDR1 LNHDA and CDR2 SQIVND (reference sequence). Trimming cost V 3 bases and J 5 bases, with 10 bases left between them. This sequence joins TRBV19 and TRBJ2-5; maybe TRBD1 (5 bases). The receptor's source is a female donor in good health and CMV-seronegative. The sequencing sample was made of PBMCs. CDR3 amino acids: CASSIVHRETQYF. CDR3 nucleotide sequence: TGTGCCAGTAGTATCGTACACAGGGAGACCCAGTACTTC.